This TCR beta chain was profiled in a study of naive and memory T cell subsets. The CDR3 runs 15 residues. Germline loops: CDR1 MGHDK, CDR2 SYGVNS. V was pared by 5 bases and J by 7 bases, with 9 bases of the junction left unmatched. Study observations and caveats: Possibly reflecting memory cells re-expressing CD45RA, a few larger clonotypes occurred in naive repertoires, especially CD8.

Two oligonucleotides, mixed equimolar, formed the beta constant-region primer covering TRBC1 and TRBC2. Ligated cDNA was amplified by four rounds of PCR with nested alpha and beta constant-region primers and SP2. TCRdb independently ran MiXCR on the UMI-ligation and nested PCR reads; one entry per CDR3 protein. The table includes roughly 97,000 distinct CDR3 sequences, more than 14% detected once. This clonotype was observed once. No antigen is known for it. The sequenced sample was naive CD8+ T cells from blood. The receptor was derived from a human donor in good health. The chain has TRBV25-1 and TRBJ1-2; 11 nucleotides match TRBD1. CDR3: CASSWTGGLQGGYTF. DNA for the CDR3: TGTGCCAGCAGTTGGACAGGGGGCCTCCAGGGTGGCTACACCTTC.